This T cell receptor beta chain is drawn from a study of T cells in narcolepsy. Produced via immunoSEQ multiplex PCR; TCRdb's table is partial and in-frame only. This table has around 32,000 clones, about four fifths appearing once. The CDR3 runs 15 residues. With 0 bases removed from V and 0 bases from J, the gap between germline ends came to 6 bases. Germline V gene sequence: CDR1 SGDLS, CDR2 YYNGEE. Only a few counts were recorded for this clone. The sample was CD45RA- memory CD4+ T cells from PBMCs. V gene TRBV9 combines with J gene TRBJ1-4, with D tentatively TRBD1 (6 bases). The clonotype originates from a human donor with narcolepsy. CDR3 region: CASSVEGATNEKLFF. The CDR3 nucleotides are TGTGCCAGCAGCGTAGAGGGGGCAACTAATGAAAAACTGTTTTTT. The full variable domain, in which reference TRBV9 and TRBJ1-4 provide the parts outside the CDR3, is DSGVTQTPKHLITATGQRVTLRCSPRSGDLSVYWYQQSLDQGLQFLIQYYNGEERAKGNILERFSAQQFPDLHSELNLSSLELGDSALYFCASSVEGATNEKLFFGSGTQLSVL.